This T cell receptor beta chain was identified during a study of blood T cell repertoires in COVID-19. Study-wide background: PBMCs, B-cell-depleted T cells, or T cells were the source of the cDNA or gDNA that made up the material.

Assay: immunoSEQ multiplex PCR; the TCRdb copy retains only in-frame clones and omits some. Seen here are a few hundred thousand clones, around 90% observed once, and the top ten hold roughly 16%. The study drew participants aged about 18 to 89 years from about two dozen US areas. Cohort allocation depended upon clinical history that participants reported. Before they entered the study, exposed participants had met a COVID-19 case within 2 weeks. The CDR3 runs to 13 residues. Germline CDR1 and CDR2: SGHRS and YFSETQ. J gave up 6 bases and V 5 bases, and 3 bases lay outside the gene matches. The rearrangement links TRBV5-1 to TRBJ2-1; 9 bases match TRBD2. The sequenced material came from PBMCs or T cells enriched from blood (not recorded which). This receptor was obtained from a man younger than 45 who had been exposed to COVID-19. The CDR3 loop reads CASSSSGANEQFF. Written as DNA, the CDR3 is TGCGCCAGCAGTTCTAGCGGGGCCAATGAGCAGTTCTTC.